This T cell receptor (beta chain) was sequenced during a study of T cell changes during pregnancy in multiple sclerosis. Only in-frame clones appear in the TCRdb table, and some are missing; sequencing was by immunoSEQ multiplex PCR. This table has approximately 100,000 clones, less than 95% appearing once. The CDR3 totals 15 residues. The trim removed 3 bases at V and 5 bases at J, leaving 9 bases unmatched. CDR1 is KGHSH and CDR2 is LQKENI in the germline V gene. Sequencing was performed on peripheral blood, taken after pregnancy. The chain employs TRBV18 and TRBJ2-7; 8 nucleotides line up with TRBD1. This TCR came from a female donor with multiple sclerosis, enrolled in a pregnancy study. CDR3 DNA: TGTGCCAGCTCACCCCCGGACAGGGTTTACGACGAGCAGTACTTC. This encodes CASSPPDRVYDEQYF.